A selection of T cell receptor beta chains follows, all from one sample in a study of patients and donors after allogeneic stem cell transplantation. Using its own MiXCR run on the RT-PCR reads, TCRdb lists one record per CDR3 protein. Among 150,000 to 200,000 distinct CDR3 sequences listed, approximately 25% were seen once. The sample was blood, either unsorted or a sorted T cell fraction (not recorded which). These receptors all come from a human donor who was either an allogeneic HSCT recipient or a stem cell or donor lymphocyte infusion donor (not recorded which). It is not recorded whose cells these are; they may come from a transplant donor. CDR3s include the opening cysteine and the closing phenylalanine or tryptophan. A D gene is named only where the DNA matches it firmly. A row's size may be missing; if present it is once, few, many or a size class.

few,TRBV29-1,TRBJ2-7,TRBD1,CSVTPGQRDYEQYF,TGCAGCGTTACTCCGGGACAGAGGGACTACGAGCAGTACTTC
-,TRBV9,TRBJ2-1,-,CASSFRSGGGEQFF,TGTGCCAGCAGCTTCCGATCCGGGGGCGGTGAGCAGTTCTTC
few,TRBV12-3/TRBV12-4,TRBJ2-7,-,CASSLSSREQYF,TGTGCCAGCAGTTTATCTAGCCGCGAGCAGTACTTC
-,TRBV6-6,TRBJ1-5,-,CASSPQANQPQHF,TGTGCCAGCAGTCCACAGGCTAATCAGCCCCAGCATTTT
few,TRBV4-1,TRBJ2-1,TRBD2,CASSQLAGANSYNEQFF,TGCGCCAGCAGCCAACTAGCGGGGGCGAACTCTTACAATGAGCAGTTCTTC
few,TRBV6-6,TRBJ2-7,-,CASSFGDNSYEQYF,TGTGCCAGCAGTTTTGGGGACAACTCCTACGAGCAGTACTTC
-,TRBV20-1,TRBJ2-7,-,CSASGWDRGTYEQYF,TGCAGTGCTAGTGGATGGGATAGGGGAACCTACGAGCAGTACTTC
few,TRBV4-1,TRBJ2-1,TRBD1,CASSQGDRGSYNEQFF,TGCGCCAGCAGCCAAGGTGACAGGGGATCCTACAATGAGCAGTTCTTC
-,TRBV6-2/TRBV6-3,TRBJ2-1,TRBD2,CASSPSGLSYNEQFF,TGTGCCAGCAGTCCTAGCGGGCTCTCCTACAATGAGCAGTTCTTC
few,TRBV7-2,TRBJ2-1,-,CASSLTTGDNEQFF,TGTGCCAGCAGCTTAACTACAGGAGACAATGAGCAGTTCTTC
many,TRBV29-1,TRBJ2-1,-,CSVAYNEQFF,TGCAGCGTCGCCTACAATGAGCAGTTCTTC
-,TRBV7-9,TRBJ1-4,-,CASSGSRGRLIEKLFF,TGTGCCAGCAGCGGGAGCCGGGGGCGTCTGATCGAAAAACTGTTTTTT
few,TRBV5-1,TRBJ1-5,-,CASSMQGLGQPQHF,TGCGCCAGCAGCATGCAGGGTCTAGGTCAGCCCCAGCATTTT
few,TRBV5-1,TRBJ2-5,-,CASSLGRQAPETQYF,TGCGCCAGCAGCTTGGGAAGGCAAGCTCCAGAGACCCAGTACTTC
many,TRBV29-1,TRBJ1-1,-,CSVRTWKGEAFF,TGCAGCGTTCGAACCTGGAAGGGTGAAGCTTTCTTT
many,TRBV4-3,TRBJ2-2,-,CASSQVVHDRELFF,TGCGCCAGCAGCCAAGTGGTGCACGACAGGGAGCTGTTTTTT
-,TRBV12-3/TRBV12-4,TRBJ2-1,TRBD2,CASRIGLAETYNEQFF,TGTGCCAGCAGGATCGGACTAGCGGAAACCTACAATGAGCAGTTCTTC
-,TRBV5-1,TRBJ1-4,-,CASSTSPTNEKLFF,TGCGCCAGCAGTACATCCCCAACTAATGAAAAACTGTTTTTT